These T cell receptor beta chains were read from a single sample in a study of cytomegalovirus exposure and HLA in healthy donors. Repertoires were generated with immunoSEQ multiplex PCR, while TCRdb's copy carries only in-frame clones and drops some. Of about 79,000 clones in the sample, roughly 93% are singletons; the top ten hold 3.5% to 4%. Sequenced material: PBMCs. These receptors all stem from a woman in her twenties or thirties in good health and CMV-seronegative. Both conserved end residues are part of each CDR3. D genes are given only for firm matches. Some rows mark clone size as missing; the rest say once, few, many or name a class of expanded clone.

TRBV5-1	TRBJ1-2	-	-	TGCGCCAGCAGCTTAGGCAGGGGAGACTATGGCTACACCTTC	CASSLGRGDYGYTF
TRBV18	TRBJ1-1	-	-	TGTGCCAGCTCACTTCAGGGAGGCTTCACTGAAGCTTTCTTT	CASSLQGGFTEAFF
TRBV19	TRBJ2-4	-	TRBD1	TGTGCCAGTAGTCGAGCAGGGGGCGCATACATTCAGTACTTC	CASSRAGGAYIQYF
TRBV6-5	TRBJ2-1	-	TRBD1	TGTGCCAGCAGTTACGACAGGGCAGTGGTGAATGAGCAGTTCTTC	CASSYDRAVVNEQFF
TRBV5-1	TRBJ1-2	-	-	TGCGCCAGCAGCTTGGCGCCAGATACTAACTATGGCTACACCTTC	CASSLAPDTNYGYTF
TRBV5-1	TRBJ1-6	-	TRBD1	TGCGCCAGCAGCTTGTCAGACAGGGTTAATTCACCCCTCCACTTT	CASSLSDRVNSPLHF
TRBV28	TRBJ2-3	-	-	TGTGCCAGCAGTTACGGCCGGGGAATGGCTGATACGCAGTATTTT	CASSYGRGMADTQYF
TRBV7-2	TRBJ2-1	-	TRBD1	TGTGCCAGCAGCTTAAGGACAGGGTCTTACAATGAGCAGTTCTTC	CASSLRTGSYNEQFF
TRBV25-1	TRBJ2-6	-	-	TGTGCCAGCAGTGTGGCGGGGGCCAGTGGGGCCAACGTCCTGACTTTC	CASSVAGASGANVLTF
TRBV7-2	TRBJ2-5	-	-	TGTGCCAGCAGCTCCCCGGGCCAAAAGGGGCGAGAGACCCAGTACTTC	CASSSPGQKGRETQYF
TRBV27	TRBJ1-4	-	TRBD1	TGTGCCAGCCGCGGGACAGGGGGCCTCGGAAATGAAAAACTGTTTTTT	CASRGTGGLGNEKLFF
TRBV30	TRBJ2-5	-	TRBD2	TGTGCCTGGAGGCGGGGGACTAGCGGGAGAGGAGAGACCCAGTACTTC	CAWRRGTSGRGETQYF
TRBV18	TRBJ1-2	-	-	TGTGCCAGCTCACCCCAGGGGCGCGGTAACTACACCTTC	CASSPQGRGNYTF
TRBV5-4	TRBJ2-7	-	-	TGTGCCAGCAGCCCTTGGTCGGGAGCTAAGAACGAGCAGTACTTC	CASSPWSGAKNEQYF
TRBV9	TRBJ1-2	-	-	TGTGCCAGCAGCGTAGGGGCCAGTACAGCTAACTATGGCTACACCTTC	CASSVGASTANYGYTF
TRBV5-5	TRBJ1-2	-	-	TGTGCCAGCAGCTTGGTAGGGGCCGAGCTCTATGGCTACACCTTC	CASSLVGAELYGYTF
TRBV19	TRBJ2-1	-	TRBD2	TGTGCCAGTAGGGGGACTACCCTACGGTACAATGAGCAGTTCTTC	CASRGTTLRYNEQFF
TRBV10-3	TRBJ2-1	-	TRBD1	TGTGCCATCAGGGACAGGGTGGGCGATGAGCAGTTCTTC	CAIRDRVGDEQFF
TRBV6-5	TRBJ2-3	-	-	TGTGCCAGCTTCCAGTACGGGACAGATACGCAGTATTTT	CASFQYGTDTQYF
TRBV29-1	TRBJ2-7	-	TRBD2	TGCAGCGTAGCATGGACTAGCGGGAGTAACGAGCAGTACTTC	CSVAWTSGSNEQYF
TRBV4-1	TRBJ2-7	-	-	TGCGCCAGCAGCCACCCGGGGACTGGCACCTACGAGCAGTACTTC	CASSHPGTGTYEQYF
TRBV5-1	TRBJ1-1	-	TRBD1	TGCGCCAGCAGCTCCGCAGGGGGGACGAACACTGAAGCTTTCTTT	CASSSAGGTNTEAFF
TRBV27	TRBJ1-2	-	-	TGTGCCAGCACCCCCAGATGGGGCGATGGCTACACCTTC	CASTPRWGDGYTF
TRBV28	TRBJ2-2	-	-	TGTGCCAGCAGTCGACAGGTTGGGGGCGGGGAGCTGTTTTTT	CASSRQVGGGELFF
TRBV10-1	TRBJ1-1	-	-	TGCGCCAGCAGAACCAGCCGGGGGGGGTACACTGAAGCTTTCTTT	CASRTSRGGYTEAFF
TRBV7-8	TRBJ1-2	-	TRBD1	TGTGCCAGCGGCAAGACAGGGTTGAATGGCTACACCTTC	CASGKTGLNGYTF
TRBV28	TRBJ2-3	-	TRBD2	TGTGCCAGCAGAACACTAGCGGGGGGGGCAGATACGCAGTATTTT	CASRTLAGGADTQYF
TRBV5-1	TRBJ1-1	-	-	TGCGCCAGCAGCTTCAAGGGGTATACGAGCACTGAAGCTTTCTTT	CASSFKGYTSTEAFF
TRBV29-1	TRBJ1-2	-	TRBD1	TGCAGCGTTGCCCCGACAGGGGACTATGGCTACACCTTC	CSVAPTGDYGYTF
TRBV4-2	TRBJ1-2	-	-	TGTGCCAGCAGCCAAGATCCAGGGTTTAACTATGGCTACACCTTC	CASSQDPGFNYGYTF
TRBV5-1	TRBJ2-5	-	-	TGCGCCAGCAGCTTGAATCCCGGGTACCAAGAGACCCAGTACTTC	CASSLNPGYQETQYF
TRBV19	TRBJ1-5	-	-	TGTGCCAGTAGTATACAACGGGATCAGCCCCAGCATTTT	CASSIQRDQPQHF
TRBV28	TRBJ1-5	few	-	TGTGCCAGCAGTCCCCATGGGCACCAGCCCCAGCATTTT	CASSPHGHQPQHF
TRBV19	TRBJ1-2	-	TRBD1	TGTGCCAGTGGGGTGCCGGACAGGCCCCAGCGGGGCTACACCTTC	CASGVPDRPQRGYTF
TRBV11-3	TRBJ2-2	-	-	TGTGCCAGCAGCTTCGGACACCTCACCGGGGAGCTGTTTTTT	CASSFGHLTGELFF
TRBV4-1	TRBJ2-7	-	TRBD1	TGCGCCAGCAGCCAAGCGGGACAGGGGGCGCGGGAGCAGTACTTC	CASSQAGQGAREQYF
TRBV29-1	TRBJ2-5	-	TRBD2	TGCAGCGCCGGACTAGCGGGAGAGACCCAGTACTTC	CSAGLAGETQYF
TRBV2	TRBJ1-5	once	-	TGTGCCAGCAGTGGGGCAGGGCGAGCCAATCAGCCCCAGCATTTT	CASSGAGRANQPQHF
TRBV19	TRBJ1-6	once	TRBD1	TGTGCCAGTAGTATGGGACAGGGCCACGTCTATTCACCCCTCCACTTT	CASSMGQGHVYSPLHF
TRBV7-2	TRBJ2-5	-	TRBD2	TGTGCCAGCAGCCCTCCCCGAGCGGGGGGGCGAGAGACCCAGTACTTC	CASSPPRAGGRETQYF
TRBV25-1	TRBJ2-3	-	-	TGTGCCAGTTCGTGGGCAACAGATACGCAGTATTTT	CASSWATDTQYF
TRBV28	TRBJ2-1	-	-	TGTGCCAGCAGCTCTATGGGACTGGCCAACAATGAGCAGTTCTTC	CASSSMGLANNEQFF
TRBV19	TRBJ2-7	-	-	TGTGCCAGTAGTATGGGTGGCGGGTCCTACGAGCAGTACTTC	CASSMGGGSYEQYF
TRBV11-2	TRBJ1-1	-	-	TGTGCCAGCAGCTTAGGGGCCTGGGGGGATAGCACTGAAGCTTTCTTT	CASSLGAWGDSTEAFF
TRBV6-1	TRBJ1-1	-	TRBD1	TGTGCCAGCAGTGAGGACAGGGTAACTGAAGCTTTCTTT	CASSEDRVTEAFF
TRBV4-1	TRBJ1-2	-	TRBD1	TGCGCCAGCAGCCAACCGACAGGGACTAACTATGGCTACACCTTC	CASSQPTGTNYGYTF
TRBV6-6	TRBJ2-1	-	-	TGTGCCAGCTCAAAAGGGGGCGGGGGGAATGAGCAGTTCTTC	CASSKGGGGNEQFF
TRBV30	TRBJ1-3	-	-	TGTGCCTGGAGTGTAAACAATATGGGCAGTGGAAACACCATATATTTT	CAWSVNNMGSGNTIYF
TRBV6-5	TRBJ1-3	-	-	TGTGCCAGCAGCCGAGACTGGAGCTCTGGAAACACCATATATTTT	CASSRDWSSGNTIYF
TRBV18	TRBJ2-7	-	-	TGTGCCAGCTCACCACCCCCGACAGTCTTGAGCTCCTACGAGCAGTACTTC	CASSPPPTVLSSYEQYF
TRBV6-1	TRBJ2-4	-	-	TGTGCCAGCAGTGAAGGGGGACATGGGGACATTCAGTACTTC	CASSEGGHGDIQYF
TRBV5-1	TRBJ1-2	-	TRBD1	TGCGCCAGCAGCTTAACGACAGGGACTAACTATGGCTACACCTTC	CASSLTTGTNYGYTF
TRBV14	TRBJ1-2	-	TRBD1	TGTGCCAGCAGCCAAGATCTTTTGGGACAGGGGTATGGCTACACCTTC	CASSQDLLGQGYGYTF